Listed here are 20 T cell receptor beta chains from one sample, sequenced in a study of blood T cells in healthy people across ages. For the second PCR, which ran for 7 to 11 cycles, a sample-barcoded 5' primer and a J-beta primer mix were used. TCRdb reanalysed the 5' RACE reads using MiXCR and keeps one entry per CDR3 protein. The data show about 640,000 distinct CDR3 sequences, with about 30% seen just once and 15% to 18% held by the top ten. The sequenced sample consisted of blood. Every receptor here comes from a woman of 80 years or more in good health.

This chain joins TRBV7-2 and TRBJ1-2, with 8 positions matching TRBD1. Germline trimming cut 4 bases from V and 8 bases from J; bases unmatched to any gene: 6. Germline CDR1 reads SGHTA; CDR2 reads FQGNSA. This CDR3 comprises 13 residues. CDR3 DNA sequence: TGTGCCAGCAGCTCCGGACAGGGTACAGGCTACACCTTC. Amino acid sequence: CASSSGQGTGYTF.

As to this clonotype: This may come from a read error, since a much larger clone is one base off. The chain uses TRBV9 and TRBJ2-5; D is undetermined. Judging by the DNA end, TRBJ2-7 fits better; the J call may be wrong. The CDR3 extends over 13 amino acids. Germline V gene data show CDR1 as SGDLS and CDR2 as YYNGEE. CDR3 sequence (DNA): TGTGCCAGCAGCGTAGAAGCTTGGAGCGAGCAGTACTTC. It codes for CASSVEAWSEQYF.

Concerning this clonotype itself: The junction departs from the called germline gene at one end, perhaps through a read error. V is TRBV15 and J is TRBJ2-1; the D gene is possibly TRBD1 (5 bases). The germline V gene has CDR1 LNHNV and CDR2 YYDKDF (reference sequence). The CDR3 covers 16 residues. DNA for the CDR3: TGTGTCACCAGCAGAGATGGGCAGGGTTACTACAATGAGCAGTTCTTC. It yields the protein CVTSRDGQGYYNEQFF.

Many counts were recorded for this clonotype. V and J are TRBV6-2 or TRBV6-3 and TRBJ2-5, with 11 nucleotides matching TRBD2. Germline V lookup: CDR1 MNHEY, CDR2 SVGEGT. V gave up 6 bases and J gave up 2 bases; unmatched junction bases: 8. The CDR3 loop spans 16 amino acids. The DNA for the CDR3 is TGTGCCAGCAGAAGAACTAGCGGGGGTTATCAAGAGACCCAGTACTTC. It encodes CASRRTSGGYQETQYF.

This clonotype was seen many times. This rearrangement joins TRBV6-5 to TRBJ1-2, with D perhaps matching TRBD1 (5 bases). This CDR3 region has 13 residues. Trimming took 5 bases from V and 2 from J, leaving 9 bases between them. The germline V gene encodes CDR1 MNHEY and CDR2 SVGAGI. This CDR3 reads CASSPTANYGYTF. CDR3 DNA sequence: TGTGCCAGCAGTCCGACAGCGAACTATGGCTACACCTTC.

V and J are TRBV20-1 and TRBJ2-5; 8 bases agree with TRBD1. The CDR3 extends over 15 amino acids. Unmatched junction bases numbered 8, after V lost 3 bases and J lost 2 bases. Germline V gene data show CDR1 as DFQATT and CDR2 as SNEGSKA (reference sequence). CDR3 protein: CSARTGQGRQETQYF. The CDR3 nucleotides are TGCAGTGCTAGGACCGGACAGGGCCGACAAGAGACCCAGTACTTC.

This clonotype was picked up many times. The chain links TRBV5-1 to TRBJ2-3; D gene uncertain. The CDR3 is made up of 15 amino acids. Germline V gene data show CDR1 as SGHRS and CDR2 as YFSETQ. The V and J ends lost 4 bases and 4 bases respectively, with 16 bases between them. The CDR3 spells CASSQELLGSDTQYF. For the CDR3, the DNA is TGCGCCAGCAGCCAGGAACTTCTTGGATCAGATACGCAGTATTTT.

V is TRBV7-9 and J is TRBJ1-2; 7 positions match TRBD1. The germline V gene has CDR1 SEHNR and CDR2 FQNEAQ (reference sequence). This CDR3 has 15 residues. V lost 7 bases, J lost 2 bases, and 10 bases stayed unmatched. Here the CDR3 reads CASTSAGRGNYGYTF. For the CDR3, the DNA is TGTGCCAGCACCTCCGCCGGCAGGGGGAACTATGGCTACACCTTC.

This clonotype was counted a few times. This chain connects TRBV28 to TRBJ1-3; 11 positions agree with TRBD1. Germline CDR1 reads MDHEN; CDR2 reads SYDVKM. The CDR3 loop spans 17 amino acids. V shed 3 bases and J 0 bases; nucleotides not matched to a gene: 4. The CDR3 DNA sequence: TGTGCCAGCAGTTTGGGGGGACAGGGGGACTCTGGAAACACCATATATTTT. It yields the protein CASSLGGQGDSGNTIYF.

This clonotype was seen only a few times. The CDR3 sequence is CASSFRGAGKGEQFF. The CDR3 nucleotides read TGTGCCAGCAGCTTTCGGGGGGCTGGGAAAGGTGAGCAGTTCTTC. The gene calls are TRBV5-6 and TRBJ2-1, with a possible D match to TRBD2 (7 bases). Trimming stripped 2 bases from V and 9 bases from J, with 18 bases between. Germline V gene data show CDR1 as SGHDT and CDR2 as YYEEEE. CDR3 size: 15 residues. Full variable domain (rest looked up from reference TRBV5-6 and TRBJ2-1): DAGVTQSPTHLIKTRGQQVTLRCSPKSGHDTVSWYQQALGQGPQFIFQYYEEEERQRGNFPDRFSGHQFPNYSSELNVNALLLGDSALYLCASSFRGAGKGEQFFGPGTRLTVL.

This clonotype turned up a few times. One junction end disagrees with the germline gene, perhaps due to a read error. V gene TRBV7-2 combines with J gene TRBJ2-1; maybe TRBD1 (6 bases). Germline V gives CDR1 SGHTA, CDR2 FQGNSA. The length of the CDR3 is 15 residues. DNA for the CDR3: TGTGCCAGCAGCCCCTGGACAGTCTCCCACAATGAGCAGTTCTTC. Translation gives CASSPWTVSHNEQFF.

J is TRBJ1-1 and V is TRBV20-1; D might be TRBD1 (5 bases). Germline values: CDR1 DFQATT, CDR2 SNEGSKA (reference sequence). V was pared by 5 bases and J by 1 base, with 11 bases between. The CDR3 contains 13 residues. This chain's CDR3 is CSAFRDRNTEAFF. DNA for the CDR3: TGCAGTGCTTTCAGGGACCGGAACACTGAAGCTTTCTTT.

This clonotype was observed at least ten times. Being one base from a much bigger clone, this may be a read error. This sequence joins TRBV7-9 and TRBJ2-1; 8 positions agree with TRBD2. Germline V lookup: CDR1 SEHNR, CDR2 FQNEAQ (reference sequence). This CDR3 contains 14 residues. After removal of 3 bases from V and 4 bases from J, the junction contained 2 bases not matched to a gene. In DNA form, the CDR3 reads TGTGCCAGCAGCTTTGGCGGGGGGTACAATGAGCAGTTCTTC. Translating gives CASSFGGGYNEQFF. Together with reference TRBV7-9 and TRBJ2-1, the CDR3 gives the full variable domain: DTGVSQNPRHKITKRGQNVTFRCDPISEHNRLYWYRQTLGQGPEFLTYFQNEAQLEKSRLLSDRFSAERPKGSFSTLEIQRTEQGDSAMYLCASSFGGGYNEQFFGPGTRLTVL.

This chain links TRBV5-1 with TRBJ2-1; no clear D. CDR1 and CDR2 (germline): SGHRS, YFSETQ. The CDR3 spans 15 residues. The germline V and J ends were trimmed by 4 bases and 6 bases, with 17 bases remaining between them. DNA for the CDR3: TGCGCCAGCAGCGGCCGGGTCTCTAGTCCCAATGAGCAGTTCTTC. This codes for CASSGRVSSPNEQFF.

This clonotype has ten or more counts. The chain recombines TRBV3-1 with TRBJ2-5; 8 bases line up with TRBD2. Germline CDR1 is LGHDT and CDR2 is YNNKEL (reference sequence). This CDR3 has 18 amino acids. V lost 0 bases and J lost 4; bases outside the gene matches: 13. CDR3: CASSQDLLGGGLRETQYF. The CDR3 DNA reads TGTGCCAGCAGCCAAGATCTTTTGGGCGGGGGGCTGAGAGAGACCCAGTACTTC.

For this clonotype: Sequence at one end of the junction differs from germline and may be a read error. CDR3 nucleotides: TGCGCCAACAGCGTTCGATCGGGGGGGGGCACAGATACGCAGTATTTT. Amino acid sequence: CANSVRSGGGTDTQYF. The chain is built from TRBV5-1 and TRBJ2-3; the match to TRBD2 covers 8 bases. This CDR3 region has 16 residues. In germline, CDR1 is SGHRS, CDR2 YFSETQ.

This clonotype was counted at least ten times. This chain uses TRBV20-1 with TRBJ2-1, with a tentative D call TRBD1 (5 bases). The CDR3 sequence is 13 residues long. Trimming shortened V by 0 bases and J by 4 bases, and 7 bases separated the two germline ends. Germline V lookup: CDR1 DFQATT, CDR2 SNEGSKA (reference sequence). CDR3 residues: CSARDDRYNEQFF. CDR3 sequence (DNA): TGCAGTGCTAGAGATGACAGATACAATGAGCAGTTCTTC.

V usage is TRBV20-1 and J usage is TRBJ2-6; D unclear. The germline gives CDR1 DFQATT, CDR2 SNEGSKA (reference sequence). The CDR3 spans 15 residues. Trimming removed 0 bases from V and 4 bases from J, with 10 bases in between. Here the CDR3 DNA reads TGCAGTGCTAGAGATTCCCATACAGGGGCCAACGTCCTGACTTTC. Protein product: CSARDSHTGANVLTF.

This clonotype was recorded many times. The chain carries TRBV7-2 and TRBJ1-2, with D hard to call. This CDR3 region has 15 residues. Trimming took off 5 bases at V and 1 base at J, with 14 bases between the two ends. Germline CDR1 reads SGHTA; CDR2 reads FQGNSA. This CDR3 is CASSTGRSLNYGYTF. The CDR3 DNA sequence: TGTGCCAGCAGCACCGGACGGTCCCTTAACTATGGCTACACCTTC.

This clonotype was counted ten times or more. The chain recombines TRBV29-1 with TRBJ2-1, with TRBD2 matching over 11 bases. This CDR3 has 14 amino acids. V lost 6 bases and J lost 2; bases outside the gene matches: 3. Germline assignment: CDR1 SQVTM and CDR2 ANQGSEA. The CDR3 bases are TGCAGCGTAGAACTAGCGGGGGCCTACAATGAGCAGTTCTTC. The encoded protein is CSVELAGAYNEQFF.